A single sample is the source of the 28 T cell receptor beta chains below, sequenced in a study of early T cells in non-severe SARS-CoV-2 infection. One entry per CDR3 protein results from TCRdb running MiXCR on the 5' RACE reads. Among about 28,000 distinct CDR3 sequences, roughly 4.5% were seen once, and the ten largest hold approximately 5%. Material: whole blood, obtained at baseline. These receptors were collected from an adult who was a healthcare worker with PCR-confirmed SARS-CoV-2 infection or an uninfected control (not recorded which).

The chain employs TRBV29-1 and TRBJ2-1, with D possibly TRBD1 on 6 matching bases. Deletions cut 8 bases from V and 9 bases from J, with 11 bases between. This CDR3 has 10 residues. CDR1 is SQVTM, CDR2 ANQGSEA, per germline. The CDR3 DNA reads TGCAGCCTCGCAGGGGCTGAGCAGTTCTTC. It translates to CSLAGAEQFF.

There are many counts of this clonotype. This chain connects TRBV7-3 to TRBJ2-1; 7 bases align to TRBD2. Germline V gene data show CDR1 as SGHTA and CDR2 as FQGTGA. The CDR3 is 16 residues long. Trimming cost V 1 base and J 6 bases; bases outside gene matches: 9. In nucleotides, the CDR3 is TGTGCCAGCAGCTTAATGGCTAGCGGTAATACCAATGAGCAGTTCTTC. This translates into CASSLMASGNTNEQFF.

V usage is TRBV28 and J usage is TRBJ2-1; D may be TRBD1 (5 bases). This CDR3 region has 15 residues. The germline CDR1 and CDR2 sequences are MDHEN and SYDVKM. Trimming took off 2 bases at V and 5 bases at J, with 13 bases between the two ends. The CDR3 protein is CASSLEPTEDNEQFF. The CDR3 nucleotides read TGTGCCAGCAGTTTAGAACCGACAGAAGACAATGAGCAGTTCTTC.

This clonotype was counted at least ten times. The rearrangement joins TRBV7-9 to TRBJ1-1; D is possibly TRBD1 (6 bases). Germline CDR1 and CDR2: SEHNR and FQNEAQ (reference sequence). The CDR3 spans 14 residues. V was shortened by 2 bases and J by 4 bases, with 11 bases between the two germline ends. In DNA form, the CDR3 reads TGTGCCAGCAGCTTACCTGGGGGCTTCACTGAAGCTTTCTTT. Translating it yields CASSLPGGFTEAFF.

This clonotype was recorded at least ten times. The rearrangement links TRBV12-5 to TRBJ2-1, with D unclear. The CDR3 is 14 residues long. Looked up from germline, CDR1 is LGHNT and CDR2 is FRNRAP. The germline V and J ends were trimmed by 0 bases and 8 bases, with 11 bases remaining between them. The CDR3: CASGLVLFPDEQFF. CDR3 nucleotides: TGTGCTAGTGGTTTGGTACTGTTCCCGGATGAGCAGTTCTTC.

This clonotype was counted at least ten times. CDR3 DNA sequence: TGTGCCAGTAGTATTCAGGGGTTCAATCAGCCCCAGCATTTT. It specifies CASSIQGFNQPQHF. This chain connects TRBV19 to TRBJ1-5; possibly TRBD1 for D (6 bases). Between the trimmed V and J ends, which lost 3 bases and 3 bases, there was a span of 9 bases. The CDR3 totals 14 residues. Germline V gene sequence: CDR1 LNHDA, CDR2 SQIVND (reference sequence). Using reference TRBV19 and TRBJ1-5 for the parts outside the CDR3, the full variable domain is DGGITQSPKYLFRKEGQNVTLSCEQNLNHDAMYWYRQDPGQGLRLIYYSQIVNDFQKGDIAEGYSVSREKKESFPLTVTSAQKNPTAFYLCASSIQGFNQPQHFGDGTRLSIL.

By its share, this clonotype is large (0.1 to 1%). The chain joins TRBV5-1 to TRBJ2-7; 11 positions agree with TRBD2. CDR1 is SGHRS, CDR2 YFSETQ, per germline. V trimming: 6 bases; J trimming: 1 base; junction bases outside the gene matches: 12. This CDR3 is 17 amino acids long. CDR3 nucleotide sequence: TGCGCCAGCAACCCGAATTCGGGGACTAGCGGATCCTACGAGCAGTACTTC. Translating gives CASNPNSGTSGSYEQYF.

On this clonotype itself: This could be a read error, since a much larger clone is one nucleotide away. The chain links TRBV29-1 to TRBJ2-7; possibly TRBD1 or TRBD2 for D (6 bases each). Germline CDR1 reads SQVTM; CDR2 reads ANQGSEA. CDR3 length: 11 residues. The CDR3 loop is CGLEGGGRQYF. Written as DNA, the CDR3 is TGCGGCCTAGAGGGGGGTGGTAGGCAGTACTTC.

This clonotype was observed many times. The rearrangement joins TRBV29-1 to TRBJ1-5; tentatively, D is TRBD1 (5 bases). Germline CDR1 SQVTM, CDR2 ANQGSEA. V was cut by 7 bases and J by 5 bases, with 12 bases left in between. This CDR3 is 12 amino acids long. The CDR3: CSAGARDQPQHF. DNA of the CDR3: TGCAGCGCTGGGGCGCGAGATCAGCCCCAGCATTTT.

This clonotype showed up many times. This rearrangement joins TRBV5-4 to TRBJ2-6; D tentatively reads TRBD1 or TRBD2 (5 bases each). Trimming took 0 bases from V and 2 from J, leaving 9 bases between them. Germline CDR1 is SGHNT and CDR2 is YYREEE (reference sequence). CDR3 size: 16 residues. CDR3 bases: TGTGCCAGCAGCTTGGTTTCGGGACCTGGGGCCAACGTCCTGACTTTC. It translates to CASSLVSGPGANVLTF.

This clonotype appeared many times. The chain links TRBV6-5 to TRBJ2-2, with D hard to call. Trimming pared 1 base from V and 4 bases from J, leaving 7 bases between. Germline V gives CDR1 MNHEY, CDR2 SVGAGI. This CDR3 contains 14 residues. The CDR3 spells CASSYWASTGELFF. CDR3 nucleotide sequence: TGTGCCAGCAGTTACTGGGCCAGCACCGGGGAGCTGTTTTTT.

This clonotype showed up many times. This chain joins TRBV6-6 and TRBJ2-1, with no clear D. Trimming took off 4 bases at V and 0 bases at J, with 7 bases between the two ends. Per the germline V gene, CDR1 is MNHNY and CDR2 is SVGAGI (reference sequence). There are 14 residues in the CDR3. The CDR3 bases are TGTGCCAGCAGTTCCACCAGCTCCTACAATGAGCAGTTCTTC. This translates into CASSSTSSYNEQFF.

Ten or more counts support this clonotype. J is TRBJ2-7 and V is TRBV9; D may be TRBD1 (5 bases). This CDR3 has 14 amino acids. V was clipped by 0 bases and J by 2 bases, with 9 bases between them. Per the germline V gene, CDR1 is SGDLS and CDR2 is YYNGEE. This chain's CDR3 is CASSVGTKTYEQYF. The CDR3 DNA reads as TGTGCCAGCAGCGTAGGGACAAAAACCTACGAGCAGTACTTC.

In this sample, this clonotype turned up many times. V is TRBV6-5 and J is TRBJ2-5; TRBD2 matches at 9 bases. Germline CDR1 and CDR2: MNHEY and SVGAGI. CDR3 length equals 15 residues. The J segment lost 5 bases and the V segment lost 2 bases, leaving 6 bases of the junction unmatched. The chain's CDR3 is CASSYLSREGETQYF. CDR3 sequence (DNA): TGTGCCAGCAGTTACCTCTCGCGGGAGGGGGAGACCCAGTACTTC.

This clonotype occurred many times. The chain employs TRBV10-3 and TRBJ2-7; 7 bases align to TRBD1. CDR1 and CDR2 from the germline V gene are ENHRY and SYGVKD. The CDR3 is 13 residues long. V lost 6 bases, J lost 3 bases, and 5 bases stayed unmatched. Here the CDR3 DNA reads TGTGCCATCAGGGACAGGAGCAACTACGAGCAGTACTTC. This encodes CAIRDRSNYEQYF.

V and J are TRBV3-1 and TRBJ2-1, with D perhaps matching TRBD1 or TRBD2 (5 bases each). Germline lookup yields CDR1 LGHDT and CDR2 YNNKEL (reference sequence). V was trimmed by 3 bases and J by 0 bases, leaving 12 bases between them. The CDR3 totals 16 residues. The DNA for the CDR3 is TGTGCCAGCAGCCAGACGGCAGGGAGCTCCTACAATGAGCAGTTCTTC. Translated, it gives CASSQTAGSSYNEQFF.

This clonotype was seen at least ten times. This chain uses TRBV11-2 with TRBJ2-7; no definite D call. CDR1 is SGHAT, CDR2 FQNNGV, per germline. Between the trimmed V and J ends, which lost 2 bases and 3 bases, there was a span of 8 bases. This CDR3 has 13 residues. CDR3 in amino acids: CASSLNEIYEQYF. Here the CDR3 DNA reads TGTGCCAGCAGCTTAAATGAAATCTACGAGCAGTACTTC.

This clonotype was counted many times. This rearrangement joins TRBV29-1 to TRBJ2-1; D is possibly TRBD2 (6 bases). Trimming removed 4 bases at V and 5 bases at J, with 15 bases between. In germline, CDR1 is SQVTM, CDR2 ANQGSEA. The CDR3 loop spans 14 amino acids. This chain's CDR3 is CSVVAQRAHNEQFF. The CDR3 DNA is TGCAGCGTTGTTGCGCAGCGGGCCCACAATGAGCAGTTCTTC.

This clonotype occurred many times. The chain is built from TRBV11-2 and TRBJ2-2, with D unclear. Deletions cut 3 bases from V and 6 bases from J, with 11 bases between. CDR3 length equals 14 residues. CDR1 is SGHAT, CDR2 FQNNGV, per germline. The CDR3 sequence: CASSFQRVAGELFF. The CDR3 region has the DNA TGTGCCAGCAGCTTTCAAAGGGTGGCCGGGGAGCTGTTTTTT.

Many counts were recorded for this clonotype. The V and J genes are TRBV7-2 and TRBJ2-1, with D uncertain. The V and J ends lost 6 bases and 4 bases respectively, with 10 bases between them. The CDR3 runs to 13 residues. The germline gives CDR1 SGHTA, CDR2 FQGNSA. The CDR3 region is CASRSVGYNEQFF. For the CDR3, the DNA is TGTGCCAGCAGATCCGTCGGGTACAATGAGCAGTTCTTC.

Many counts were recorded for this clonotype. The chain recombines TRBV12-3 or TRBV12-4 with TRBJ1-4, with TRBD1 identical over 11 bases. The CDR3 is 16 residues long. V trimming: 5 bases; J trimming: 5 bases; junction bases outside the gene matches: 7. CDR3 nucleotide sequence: TGTGCCAGCAGTGCCGGGACAGGGGGGAACAATGAAAAACTGTTTTTT. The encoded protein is CASSAGTGGNNEKLFF.

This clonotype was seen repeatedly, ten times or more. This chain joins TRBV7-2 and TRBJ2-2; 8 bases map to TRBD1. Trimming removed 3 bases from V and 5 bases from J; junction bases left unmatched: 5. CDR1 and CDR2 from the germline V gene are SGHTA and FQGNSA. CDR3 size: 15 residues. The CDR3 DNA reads TGTGCCAGCAGCTTGAGGACAGGGAGGACCGGGGAGCTGTTTTTT. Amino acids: CASSLRTGRTGELFF. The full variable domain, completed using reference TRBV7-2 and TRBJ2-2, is GAGVSQSPSNKVTEKGKDVELRCDPISGHTALYWYRQSLGQGLEFLIYFQGNSAPDKSGLPSDRFSAERTGGSVSTLTIQRTQQEDSAVYLCASSLRTGRTGELFFGEGSRLTVL.

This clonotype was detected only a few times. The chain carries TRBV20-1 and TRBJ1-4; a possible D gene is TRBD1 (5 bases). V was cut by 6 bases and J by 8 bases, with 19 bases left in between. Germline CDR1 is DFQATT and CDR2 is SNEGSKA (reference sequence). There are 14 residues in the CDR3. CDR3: CSAPSPGEGEKLFF. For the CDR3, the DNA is TGCAGTGCCCCCTCGCCGGGGGAGGGAGAAAAACTGTTTTTT.

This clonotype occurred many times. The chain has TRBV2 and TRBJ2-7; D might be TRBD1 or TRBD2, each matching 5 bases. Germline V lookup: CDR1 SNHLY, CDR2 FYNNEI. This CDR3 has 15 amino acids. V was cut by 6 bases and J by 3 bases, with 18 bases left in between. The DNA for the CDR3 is TGTGCCAGCAGGCCCGGGACGGCCCTCGTCTACGAGCAGTACTTC. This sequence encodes CASRPGTALVYEQYF. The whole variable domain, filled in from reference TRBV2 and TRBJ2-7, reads EPEVTQTPSHQVTQMGQEVILRCVPISNHLYFYWYRQILGQKVEFLVSFYNNEISEKSEIFDDQFSVERPDGSNFTLKIRSTKLEDSAMYFCASRPGTALVYEQYFGPGTRLTVT.

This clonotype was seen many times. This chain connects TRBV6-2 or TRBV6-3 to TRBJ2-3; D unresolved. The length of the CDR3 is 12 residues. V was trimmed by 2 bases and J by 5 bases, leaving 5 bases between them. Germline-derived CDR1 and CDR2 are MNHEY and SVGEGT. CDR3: CASSYLEDTQYF. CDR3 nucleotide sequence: TGTGCCAGCAGTTACCTGGAAGATACGCAGTATTTT.

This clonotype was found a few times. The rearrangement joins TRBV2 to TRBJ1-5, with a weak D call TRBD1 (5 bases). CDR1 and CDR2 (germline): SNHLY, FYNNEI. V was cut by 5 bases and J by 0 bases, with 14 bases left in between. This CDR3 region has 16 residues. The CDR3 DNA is TGTGCCAGCAGTCGAGAGGGGAGGTCTAGCAATCAGCCCCAGCATTTT. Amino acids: CASSREGRSSNQPQHF. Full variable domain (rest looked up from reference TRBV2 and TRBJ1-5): EPEVTQTPSHQVTQMGQEVILRCVPISNHLYFYWYRQILGQKVEFLVSFYNNEISEKSEIFDDQFSVERPDGSNFTLKIRSTKLEDSAMYFCASSREGRSSNQPQHFGDGTRLSIL.

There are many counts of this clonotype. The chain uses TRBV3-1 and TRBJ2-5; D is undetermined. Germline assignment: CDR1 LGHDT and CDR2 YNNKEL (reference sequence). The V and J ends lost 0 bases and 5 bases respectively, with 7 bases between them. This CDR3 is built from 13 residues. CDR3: CASSQDARETQYF. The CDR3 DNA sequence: TGTGCCAGCAGCCAAGATGCGCGGGAGACCCAGTACTTC.

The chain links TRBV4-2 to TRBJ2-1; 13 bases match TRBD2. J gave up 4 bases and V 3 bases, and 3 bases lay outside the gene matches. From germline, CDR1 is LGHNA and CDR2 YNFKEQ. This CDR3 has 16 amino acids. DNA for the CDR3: TGTGCCAGCAGCCAGCCGGGACTAGCGGGGTACAATGAGCAGTTCTTC. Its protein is CASSQPGLAGYNEQFF.